This T cell receptor (beta chain) was obtained from a study of CD8 T cells in ankylosing spondylitis. Findings of the study overall: Among TCR beta sequences, a motif of under ten highly homologous variants appeared characteristic of ankylosing spondylitis blood. Clones linked to disease, bearing a CD8+ phenotype, were relatively rare in peripheral blood.

This clonotype was seen repeatedly, ten times or more. Its cognate antigen is unknown. Using its own MiXCR run on the 5' RACE reads, TCRdb lists one record per CDR3 protein. The sample carries more than 650,000 distinct CDR3 sequences, over 9.5% recorded once. The CDR3 is 9 amino acids. CDR1 DFQATT and CDR2 SNEGSKA come from the germline V gene (reference sequence). V shed 6 bases and J shed 5 bases, with 2 bases lying between them. The sample taken for sequencing was blood, either unsorted or a sorted T cell fraction (not recorded which). This chain links TRBV20-1 with TRBJ2-1; D gene uncertain. The receptor comes from a male donor with ankylosing spondylitis. The CDR3 reads CSADNEQFF. CDR3 nucleotide sequence: TGCAGTGCCGACAATGAGCAGTTCTTC.